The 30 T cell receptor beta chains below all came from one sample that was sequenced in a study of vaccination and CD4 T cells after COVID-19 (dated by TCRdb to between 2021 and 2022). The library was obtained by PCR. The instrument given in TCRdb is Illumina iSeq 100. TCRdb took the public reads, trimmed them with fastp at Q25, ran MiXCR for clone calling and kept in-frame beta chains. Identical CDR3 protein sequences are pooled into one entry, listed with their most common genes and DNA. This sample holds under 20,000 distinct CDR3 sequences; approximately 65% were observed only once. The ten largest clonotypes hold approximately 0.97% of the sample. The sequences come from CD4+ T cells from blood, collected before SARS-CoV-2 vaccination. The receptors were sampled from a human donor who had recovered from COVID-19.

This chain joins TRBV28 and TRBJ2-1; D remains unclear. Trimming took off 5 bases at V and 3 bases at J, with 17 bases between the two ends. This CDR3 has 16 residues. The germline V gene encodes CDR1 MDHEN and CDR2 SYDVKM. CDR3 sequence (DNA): TGTGCCAGCAGTATCATACCGCCTCCGGTCTACAATGAGCAGTTCTTC. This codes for CASSIIPPPVYNEQFF.

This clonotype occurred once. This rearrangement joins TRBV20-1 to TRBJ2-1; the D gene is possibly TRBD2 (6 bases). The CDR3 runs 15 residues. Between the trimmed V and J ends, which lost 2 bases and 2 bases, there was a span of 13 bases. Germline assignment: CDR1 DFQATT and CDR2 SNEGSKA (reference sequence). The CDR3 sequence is CSARKGGPTYNEQFF. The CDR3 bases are TGCAGTGCTAGAAAGGGAGGTCCTACCTACAATGAGCAGTTCTTC.

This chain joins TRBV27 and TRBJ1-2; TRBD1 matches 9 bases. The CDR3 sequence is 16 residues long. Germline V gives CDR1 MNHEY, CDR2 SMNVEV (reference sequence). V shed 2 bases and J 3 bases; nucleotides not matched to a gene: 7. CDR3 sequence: CASSLNRGRPHYGYTF. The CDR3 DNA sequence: TGTGCCAGCAGTTTAAACAGGGGGCGCCCCCACTATGGCTACACCTTC.

CDR3 region: CASSPMTRGRNTEAFF. CDR3 nucleotides: TGTGCCAGCAGCCCTATGACGCGAGGGAGGAACACTGAAGCTTTCTTT. This sequence joins TRBV7-9 and TRBJ1-1; D uncertain. Germline V gene sequence: CDR1 SEHNR, CDR2 FQNEAQ (reference sequence). The CDR3 consists of 16 residues. Between the trimmed V and J ends, which lost 5 bases and 1 base, there was a span of 17 bases.

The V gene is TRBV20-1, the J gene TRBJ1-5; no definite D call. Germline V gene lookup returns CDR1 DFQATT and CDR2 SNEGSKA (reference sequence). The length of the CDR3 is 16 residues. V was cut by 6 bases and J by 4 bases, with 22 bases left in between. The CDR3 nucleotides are TGCAGTGCACTTAAGGGCTCGAGGGTGAGTAATCAGCCCCAGCATTTT. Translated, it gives CSALKGSRVSNQPQHF.

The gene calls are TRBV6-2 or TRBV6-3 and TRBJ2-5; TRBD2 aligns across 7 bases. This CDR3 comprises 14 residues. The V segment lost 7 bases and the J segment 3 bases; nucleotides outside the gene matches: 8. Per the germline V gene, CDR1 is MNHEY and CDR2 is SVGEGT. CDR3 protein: CASKSSGHKETQYF. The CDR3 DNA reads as TGTGCCAGCAAAAGTAGCGGGCACAAAGAGACCCAGTACTTC.

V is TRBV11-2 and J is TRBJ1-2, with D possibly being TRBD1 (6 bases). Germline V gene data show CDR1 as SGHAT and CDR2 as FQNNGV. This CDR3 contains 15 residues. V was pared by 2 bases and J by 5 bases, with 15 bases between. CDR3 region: CASSLYFGQIYGYTF. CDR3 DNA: TGTGCCAGCAGCTTATATTTCGGACAGATTTATGGCTACACCTTC.

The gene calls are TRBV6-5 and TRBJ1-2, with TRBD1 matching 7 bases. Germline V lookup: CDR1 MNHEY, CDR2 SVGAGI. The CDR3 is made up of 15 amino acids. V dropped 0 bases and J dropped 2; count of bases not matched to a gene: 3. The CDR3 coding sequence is TGTGCCAGCAGTTACTCGCAGGGGGGAAACTATGGCTACACCTTC. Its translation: CASSYSQGGNYGYTF.

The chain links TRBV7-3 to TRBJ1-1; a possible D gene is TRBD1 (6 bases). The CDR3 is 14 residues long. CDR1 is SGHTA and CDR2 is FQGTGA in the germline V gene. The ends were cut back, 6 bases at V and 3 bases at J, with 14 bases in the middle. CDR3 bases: TGTGCCAGCAGGTTCGATAACAGGGACACTGAAGCTTTCTTT. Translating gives CASRFDNRDTEAFF. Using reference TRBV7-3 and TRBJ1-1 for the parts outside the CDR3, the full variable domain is GAGVSQTPSNKVTEKGKYVELRCDPISGHTALYWYRQSLGQGPEFLIYFQGTGAADDSGLPNDRFFAVRPEGSVSTLKIQRTERGDSAVYLCASRFDNRDTEAFFGQGTRLTVV.

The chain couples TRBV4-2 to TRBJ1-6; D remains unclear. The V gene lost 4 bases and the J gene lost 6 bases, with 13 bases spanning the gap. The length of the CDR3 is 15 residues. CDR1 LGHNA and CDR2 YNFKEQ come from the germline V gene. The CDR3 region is CASSRVVDGNSPLHF. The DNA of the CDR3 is TGTGCCAGCAGCCGCGTTGTGGACGGTAATTCACCCCTCCACTTT.

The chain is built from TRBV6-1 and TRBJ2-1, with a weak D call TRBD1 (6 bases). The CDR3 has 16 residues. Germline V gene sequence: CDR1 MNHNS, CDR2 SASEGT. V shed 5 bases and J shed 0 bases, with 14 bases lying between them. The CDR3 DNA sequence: TGTGCCAGCAGTCGGATGGGGGCTGTCTCCTACAATGAGCAGTTCTTC. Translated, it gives CASSRMGAVSYNEQFF.

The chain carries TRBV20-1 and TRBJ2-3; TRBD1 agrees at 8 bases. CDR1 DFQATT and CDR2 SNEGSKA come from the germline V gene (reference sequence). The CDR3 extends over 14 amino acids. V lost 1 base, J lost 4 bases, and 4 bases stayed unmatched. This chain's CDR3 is CSARARGPADTQYF. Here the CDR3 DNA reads TGCAGTGCTAGAGCCAGGGGGCCCGCAGATACGCAGTATTTT.

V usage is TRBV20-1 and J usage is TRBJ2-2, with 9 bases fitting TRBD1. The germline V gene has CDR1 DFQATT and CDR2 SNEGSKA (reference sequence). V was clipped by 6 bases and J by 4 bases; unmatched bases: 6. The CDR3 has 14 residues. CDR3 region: CSADRGDGTGELFF. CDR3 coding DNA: TGCAGTGCGGACAGGGGAGACGGCACCGGGGAGCTGTTTTTT.

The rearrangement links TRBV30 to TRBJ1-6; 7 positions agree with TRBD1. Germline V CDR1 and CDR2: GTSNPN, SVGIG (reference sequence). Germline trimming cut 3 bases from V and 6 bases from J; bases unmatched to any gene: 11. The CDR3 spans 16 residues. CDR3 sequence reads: CAWRTGNPISNSPLHF. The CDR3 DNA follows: TGTGCCTGGAGGACAGGGAATCCCATTTCTAATTCACCCCTCCACTTT.

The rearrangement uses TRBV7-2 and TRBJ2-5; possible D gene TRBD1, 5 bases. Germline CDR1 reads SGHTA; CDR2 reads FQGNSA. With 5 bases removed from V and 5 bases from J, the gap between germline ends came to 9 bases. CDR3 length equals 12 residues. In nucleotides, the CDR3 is TGTGCCAGCAGCCCAGGGTTTGAGACCCAGTACTTC. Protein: CASSPGFETQYF.

The CDR3 loop is CASSRGGQEGNQPQHF. The CDR3 DNA sequence: TGTGCCAGCAGTAGAGGAGGACAGGAGGGCAATCAGCCCCAGCATTTT. The chain links TRBV6-1 to TRBJ1-5, with 7 bases fitting TRBD1. The CDR3 has 16 amino acids. V was pared by 5 bases and J by 2 bases, with 9 bases of the junction left unmatched. Germline CDR1 and CDR2: MNHNS and SASEGT.

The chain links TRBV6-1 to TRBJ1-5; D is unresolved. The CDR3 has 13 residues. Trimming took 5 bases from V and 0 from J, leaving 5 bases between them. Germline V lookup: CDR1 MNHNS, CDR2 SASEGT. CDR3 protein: CASSLLSNQPQHF. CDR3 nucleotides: TGTGCCAGCAGTCTTCTTAGCAATCAGCCCCAGCATTTT.

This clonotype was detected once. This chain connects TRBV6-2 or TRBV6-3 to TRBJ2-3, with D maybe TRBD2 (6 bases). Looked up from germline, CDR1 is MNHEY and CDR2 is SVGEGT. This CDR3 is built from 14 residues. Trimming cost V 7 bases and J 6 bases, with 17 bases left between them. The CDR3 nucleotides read TGTGCCAGCAACCCACCGGGACTCCCGGATACGCAGTATTTT. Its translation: CASNPPGLPDTQYF.

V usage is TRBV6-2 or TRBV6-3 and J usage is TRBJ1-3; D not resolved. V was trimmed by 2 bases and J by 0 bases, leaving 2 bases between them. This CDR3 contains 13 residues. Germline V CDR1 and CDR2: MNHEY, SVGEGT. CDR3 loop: CASSYSSGNTIYF. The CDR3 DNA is TGTGCCAGCAGTTACAGCTCTGGAAACACCATATATTTT.

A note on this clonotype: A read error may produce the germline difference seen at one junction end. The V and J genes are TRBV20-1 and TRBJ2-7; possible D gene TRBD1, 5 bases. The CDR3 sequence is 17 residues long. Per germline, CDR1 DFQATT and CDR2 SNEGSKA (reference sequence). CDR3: CSARDPVLAGFSYEQYF. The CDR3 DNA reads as TGCAGTGCAAGAGATCCCGTTTTGGCAGGGTTCTCCTACGAGCAGTACTTC.

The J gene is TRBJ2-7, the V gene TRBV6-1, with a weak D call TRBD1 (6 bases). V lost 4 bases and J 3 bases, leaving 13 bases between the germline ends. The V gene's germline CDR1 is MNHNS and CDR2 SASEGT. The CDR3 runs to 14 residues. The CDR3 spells CASSGRTVIYEQYF. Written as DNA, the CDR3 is TGTGCCAGCAGTGGGCGGACAGTCATCTACGAGCAGTACTTC.

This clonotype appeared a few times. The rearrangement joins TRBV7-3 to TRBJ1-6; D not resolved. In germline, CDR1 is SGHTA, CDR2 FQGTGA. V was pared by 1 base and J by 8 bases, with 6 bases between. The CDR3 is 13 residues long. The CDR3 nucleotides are TGTGCCAGCAGCTTAAGCGGGGATTCACCCCTCCACTTT. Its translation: CASSLSGDSPLHF.

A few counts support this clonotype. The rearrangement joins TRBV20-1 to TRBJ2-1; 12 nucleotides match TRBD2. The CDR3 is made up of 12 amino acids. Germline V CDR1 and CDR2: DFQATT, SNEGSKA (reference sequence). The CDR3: CRLAGGTNEQFF. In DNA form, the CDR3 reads TGCAGACTAGCGGGAGGCACCAATGAGCAGTTCTTC.

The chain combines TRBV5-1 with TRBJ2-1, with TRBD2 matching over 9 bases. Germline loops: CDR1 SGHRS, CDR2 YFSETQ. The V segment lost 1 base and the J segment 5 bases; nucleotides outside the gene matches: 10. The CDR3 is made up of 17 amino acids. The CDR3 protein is CASSLLVIAGANNEQFF. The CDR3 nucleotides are TGCGCCAGCAGCTTGTTAGTTATAGCGGGAGCCAACAATGAGCAGTTCTTC.

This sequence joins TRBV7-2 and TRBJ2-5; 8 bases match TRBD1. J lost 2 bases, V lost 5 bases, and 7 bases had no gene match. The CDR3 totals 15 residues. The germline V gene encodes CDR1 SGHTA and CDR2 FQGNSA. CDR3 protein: CASSQGQEVQETQYF. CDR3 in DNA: TGTGCCAGCAGCCAGGGACAGGAGGTTCAAGAGACCCAGTACTTC.

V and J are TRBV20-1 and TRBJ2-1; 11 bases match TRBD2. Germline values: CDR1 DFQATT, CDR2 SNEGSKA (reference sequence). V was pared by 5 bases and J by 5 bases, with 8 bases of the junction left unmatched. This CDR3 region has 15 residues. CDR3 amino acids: CSAGDSGRVNNEQFF. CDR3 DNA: TGCAGTGCTGGGGATAGCGGGAGGGTGAACAATGAGCAGTTCTTC.

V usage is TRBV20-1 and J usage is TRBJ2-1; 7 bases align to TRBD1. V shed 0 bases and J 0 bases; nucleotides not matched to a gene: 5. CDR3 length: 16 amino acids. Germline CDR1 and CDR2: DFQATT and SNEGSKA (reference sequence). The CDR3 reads CSARDWTGSSYNEQFF. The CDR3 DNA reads TGCAGTGCTAGAGATTGGACAGGCAGCTCCTACAATGAGCAGTTCTTC.

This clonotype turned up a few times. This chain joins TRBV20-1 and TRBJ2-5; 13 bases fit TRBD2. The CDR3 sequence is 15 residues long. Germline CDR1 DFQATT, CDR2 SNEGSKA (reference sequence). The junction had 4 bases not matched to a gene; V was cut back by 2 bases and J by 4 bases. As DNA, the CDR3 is TGCAGTGCTAGAACTAGCGGGGGGGGGATAGAGACCCAGTACTTC. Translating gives CSARTSGGGIETQYF.

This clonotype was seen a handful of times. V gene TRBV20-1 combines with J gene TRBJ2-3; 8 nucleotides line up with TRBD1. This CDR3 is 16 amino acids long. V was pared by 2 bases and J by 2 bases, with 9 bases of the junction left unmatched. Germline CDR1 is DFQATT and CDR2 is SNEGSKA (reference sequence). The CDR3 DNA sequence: TGCAGTGCTAGAAAGCCGGACAGGGCTAACACAGATACGCAGTATTTT. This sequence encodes CSARKPDRANTDTQYF.

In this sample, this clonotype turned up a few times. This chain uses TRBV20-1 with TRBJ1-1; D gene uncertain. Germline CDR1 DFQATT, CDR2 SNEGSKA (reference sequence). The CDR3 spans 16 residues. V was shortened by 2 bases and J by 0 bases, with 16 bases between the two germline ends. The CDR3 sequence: CSARNDETSMNTEAFF. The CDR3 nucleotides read TGCAGTGCTAGAAATGATGAGACCTCCATGAACACTGAAGCTTTCTTT.